A single T cell receptor (beta chain) is shown here with its context. What it binds is unknown. Per the germline V gene, CDR1 is KGHDR and CDR2 is SFDVKD. V was trimmed by 5 bases and J by 6 bases, leaving 20 bases between them. The CDR3 contains 16 residues. The data were taken from a study of early T cells in non-severe SARS-CoV-2 infection. Study conclusions and caveats: Private and CD4 specificities were missed by VDJdb matching, skewed to anti-spike CD8.

The TCR library protocol attached unique molecular identifiers to the individual cDNA molecules. TCRdb analysed the 5' RACE reads with MiXCR anew, one entry per CDR3 protein. Here the sample spans around 29,000 distinct CDR3 sequences, roughly a tenth being singletons. The V and J genes are TRBV24-1 and TRBJ2-3; D possibly matches TRBD1 or TRBD2 (5 bases each). The origin of this receptor is an adult who was a healthcare worker with PCR-confirmed SARS-CoV-2 infection or an uninfected control (not recorded which). Sequenced sample: whole blood. This CDR3 is CATSGGTELGADTQYF. The CDR3 nucleotides are TGTGCCACCAGTGGCGGTACAGAGCTCGGGGCTGATACGCAGTATTTT.